The 5 T cell receptor beta chains below come from one sample, sequenced in a study of T-cell memory formation after mild COVID-19. TCRdb called the 5' RACE reads again in MiXCR, with one record for every CDR3 protein. The table shows about 470,000 distinct CDR3 sequences, with 15% to 20% occurring only once. Sample: PBMCs or a T cell subset sorted from them (not recorded which). The receptors shown here come from an adult woman who had mild COVID-19 (a few samples of this study predate the infection). Cell type and time point are not known.

This clonotype was found a few times. The V gene is TRBV7-9, the J gene TRBJ1-3; TRBD1 agrees at 7 bases. CDR1 is SEHNR, CDR2 FQNEAQ, per germline (reference sequence). Germline trimming cut 5 bases from V and 1 base from J; bases unmatched to any gene: 2. This CDR3 has 14 residues. CDR3 amino acids: CASSQTGSGNTIYF. CDR3 coding DNA: TGTGCCAGCAGCCAGACAGGGTCTGGAAACACCATATATTTT.

The chain carries TRBV7-6 and TRBJ2-1; D perhaps matches TRBD2 (6 bases). The V and J ends lost 3 bases and 8 bases respectively, with 14 bases between them. The CDR3 is 14 amino acids. In germline, CDR1 is SGHVS, CDR2 FNYEAQ. The CDR3: CASSFGGNWDEQFF. In DNA, the CDR3 is TGTGCCAGCAGCTTTGGAGGGAACTGGGATGAGCAGTTCTTC. Based on the CDR3 plus reference TRBV7-6 and TRBJ2-1, the full variable domain is GAGVSQSPRYKVTKRGQDVALRCDPISGHVSLYWYRQALGQGPEFLTYFNYEAQQDKSGLPNDRFSAERPEGSISTLTIQRTEQRDSAMYRCASSFGGNWDEQFFGPGTRLTVL.

By frequency in the sample, this clonotype is medium-sized. V gene TRBV12-3 or TRBV12-4 combines with J gene TRBJ1-4; tentative D call: TRBD1 (5 bases). The V gene lost 3 bases and the J gene lost 7 bases, with 15 bases spanning the gap. CDR3 length: 15 amino acids. Here the CDR3 reads CASSFGGQGGEKLFF. Here the CDR3 DNA reads TGTGCCAGCAGTTTTGGTGGACAAGGAGGTGAAAAACTGTTTTTT.

This clonotype was observed a few times. CDR3 DNA: TGTGCCAGCAGCCTAACAAGGCCGAGCTCCTACAATGAGCAGTTCTTC. This gives the protein CASSLTRPSSYNEQFF. V usage is TRBV7-6 and J usage is TRBJ2-1; unclear D gene. Trimming shortened V by 5 bases and J by 0 bases, and 14 bases separated the two germline ends. Germline V lookup: CDR1 SGHVS, CDR2 FNYEAQ. This CDR3 region has 16 residues.

The chain couples TRBV2 to TRBJ2-3; D is perhaps TRBD1 (7 bases). The V and J ends lost 7 bases and 0 bases respectively, with 14 bases between them. CDR1 is SNHLY and CDR2 is FYNNEI in the germline V gene. The CDR3 is 15 residues long. The CDR3 reads CASTDRAGSTDTQYF. CDR3 nucleotides: TGTGCCAGCACCGACAGGGCGGGGAGCACAGATACGCAGTATTTT.